These 11 T cell receptor beta chains came from one sample sequenced in a study of T cells after yellow fever vaccination. TCRdb redid the calling of the 5' RACE reads with MiXCR, one entry per CDR3 protein. The repertoire holds tens of thousands of distinct CDR3 sequences, with roughly 7.7% as singletons. The sequences come from CD8+ T cells sorted from PBMCs, collected on the day of the yellow fever booster vaccination. The receptors stem from a man aged 30 to 45 who received the YFV17D yellow fever vaccine.

V is TRBV7-9 and J is TRBJ1-5, with 7 bases that match TRBD1. Germline CDR1 reads SEHNR; CDR2 reads FQNEAQ (reference sequence). The length of the CDR3 is 12 residues. Germline trimming cut 6 bases from V and 6 bases from J; bases unmatched to any gene: 2. The CDR3 loop reads CASSRQGQPQHF. CDR3 DNA sequence: TGTGCCAGCAGTCGACAGGGTCAGCCCCAGCATTTT. Full variable domain (remainder filled in from reference TRBV7-9 and TRBJ1-5): DTGVSQNPRHKITKRGQNVTFRCDPISEHNRLYWYRQTLGQGPEFLTYFQNEAQLEKSRLLSDRFSAERPKGSFSTLEIQRTEQGDSAMYLCASSRQGQPQHFGDGTRLSIL.

V usage is TRBV6-5 and J usage is TRBJ2-1; no clear D. Germline V gene lookup returns CDR1 MNHEY and CDR2 SVGAGI. V gave up 2 bases and J gave up 5 bases, with 13 bases separating them. The CDR3 is made up of 15 amino acids. The CDR3 bases are TGTGCCAGCAGTTACGGATACAGCGTCGACAATGAGCAGTTCTTC. The encoded protein is CASSYGYSVDNEQFF.

Worth noting for this clonotype: A much bigger clone sits one base away, suggesting this may be a read error. The chain has TRBV27 and TRBJ2-5; D is undetermined. V gave up 7 bases and J gave up 5 bases, with 5 bases separating them. Germline lookup yields CDR1 MNHEY and CDR2 SMNVEV (reference sequence). The CDR3 loop spans 10 amino acids. The CDR3: CASIDETQYF. In DNA, the CDR3 is TGTGCCAGCATAGACGAGACCCAGTACTTC.

This chain uses TRBV7-9 with TRBJ1-1; D not certain. This CDR3 spans 14 amino acids. V lost 1 base, J lost 4 bases, and 10 bases lay in between. Germline V gives CDR1 SEHNR, CDR2 FQNEAQ (reference sequence). Here the CDR3 reads CASSLVDFGTEAFF. In DNA, the CDR3 is TGTGCCAGCAGCTTAGTAGACTTTGGCACTGAAGCTTTCTTT.

This chain links TRBV6-2 or TRBV6-3 with TRBJ2-1; no clear D. CDR1 and CDR2 (germline): MNHEY, SVGEGT. This CDR3 contains 16 residues. V shed 1 base and J shed 10 bases, with 20 bases lying between them. The CDR3 sequence: CASSYFVVKRIWEQFF. DNA for the CDR3: TGTGCCAGCAGTTACTTTGTTGTGAAAAGGATATGGGAGCAGTTCTTC.

This chain connects TRBV11-2 to TRBJ2-5, with TRBD2 matching over 13 bases. Germline lookup yields CDR1 SGHAT and CDR2 FQNNGV. V trimming: 5 bases; J trimming: 11 bases; junction bases outside the gene matches: 17. The length of the CDR3 is 17 residues. The CDR3 is CASSLILGNGTSGAQYF. The CDR3 nucleotides are TGTGCCAGCAGCCTAATTTTGGGTAATGGGACTAGCGGGGCGCAGTACTTC.

The V and J genes are TRBV5-1 and TRBJ2-7; D may be TRBD1 (6 bases). The CDR3 has 14 amino acids. Between the trimmed V and J ends, which lost 1 base and 1 base, there was a span of 9 bases. The germline CDR1 and CDR2 sequences are SGHRS and YFSETQ. Here the CDR3 DNA reads TGCGCCAGCAGCTTGAGGGACAAGTCCTACGAGCAGTACTTC. It encodes CASSLRDKSYEQYF.

The table lists this clonotype with a few counts. This rearrangement joins TRBV5-1 to TRBJ2-7; no definite D call. This CDR3 region has 11 residues. Between the trimmed V and J ends, which lost 3 bases and 6 bases, there was a span of 7 bases. CDR1 and CDR2 (germline): SGHRS, YFSETQ. The CDR3 sequence: CASSSASEQYF. The CDR3 nucleotides read TGCGCCAGCAGCTCAGCGTCCGAGCAGTACTTC.

This clonotype was seen a few times. The rearrangement uses TRBV15 and TRBJ2-1, with TRBD1 as a possible D gene (6 bases). Deletions cut 5 bases from V and 5 bases from J, with 10 bases between. This CDR3 comprises 13 residues. CDR1 and CDR2 from the germline V gene are LNHNV and YYDKDF (reference sequence). CDR3 in DNA: TGTGCCACCAGCGGACAGTCAAACAATGAGCAGTTCTTC. Protein product: CATSGQSNNEQFF.

This chain joins TRBV25-1 and TRBJ1-1; tentative D call: TRBD1 (5 bases). The CDR3 contains 13 residues. The V gene lost 4 bases and the J gene lost 4 bases, with 10 bases spanning the gap. CDR1 is MGHDK and CDR2 is SYGVNS in the germline V gene. CDR3: CASSGDWGTEAFF. CDR3 DNA sequence: TGTGCCAGCAGTGGGGACTGGGGCACTGAAGCTTTCTTT.

This clonotype was counted between two and nine times. The chain joins TRBV12-3 or TRBV12-4 to TRBJ2-1; the match to TRBD1 covers 9 bases. The CDR3 contains 14 residues. J gave up 1 base and V 11 bases, and 6 bases lay outside the gene matches. In DNA, the CDR3 is TGTGCCTTCCGGGACAGGGATTCCTACAATGAGCAGTTCTTC. Encoded protein: CAFRDRDSYNEQFF.